A single T cell receptor beta chain is shown here with its context. Its antigen specificity is not known. Per-base quality was not reported, and no clone a single base away is much larger than it. The sample's time point, from its label and the paper: baseline before first vaccination. Samples from vaccinated people were obtained from the UK trials COV001 and COV002, which included a single-blind randomized controlled phase 2/3 trial of AZD1222 (ChAdOx1 nCoV-19) in healthy adults. For TCRbeta chain sequencing, PBMC samples were collected from trial participants at day 0 and at day 28 after the second dose. The CDR3 regions of human TCRbeta chains were analyzed by immunosequencing. The original pipeline was this. Repertoire TCRs were matched against a reference library of SARS-CoV-2-specific TCRs generated with the MIRA antigen-specificity platform. Breadth meant the fraction of unique TCRs that were SARS-CoV-2-associated, whereas depth meant the fraction of total T cells that were SARS-CoV-2-associated. Using the MIRA data, each spike-specific TCR was mapped to the spike region that the TCR reacts to and placed in a CD4 or CD8 class. Log10-transformed breadth and depth values were compared by one-way ANOVA with Sidak's multiple comparisons tests. Entries here come from immuneACCESS through TCRdb and include only in-frame sequences with V and J called. Some clones fail to appear in such tables; in the studies checked, an unresolved V gene covers under half of the shortfall, and the cause of the remainder is unknown. V and J calls plus clone size are reproduced from that table; the DNA served to infer D and trimming. Within this sample are 120,000 to 150,000 clones, with about nine tenths of them counted one time only. Of the sample, about 4.7% is held by the ten largest clones.

The sample comes from a study of T cell responses to AZD1222 COVID-19 vaccine (dated by TCRdb to about 2021). At the level of the whole study: AZD1222 recipients with second doses at about 4 weeks or about 12 weeks were pooled, because spike-specific TCR depth and breadth did not differ between schedules. TCR sequencing covered fewer than 250 trial participants: around 210 given two doses of AZD1222 and 26 given two doses of MenACWY control vaccine. Trial participants were enrolled by age into subgroups of 18-55, 56-69 and 70-plus years, and around 150, 29 and 61 TCR-sequenced participants, respectively, were included in these subgroups.

V trim: 1 base; J trim: 3 bases; unmatched bases: 5. CDR1 and CDR2 are drawn from the germline V gene: KGHSH, LQKENI. There are 15 amino acids in the CDR3, from cysteine to phenylalanine inclusive. Only the CDR3 region is kept as DNA, spanning 45 bases read in frame from base 1. Overall study results and their limits: Because no samples from the day 14 peak response were available, repertoires could be characterized only after the peak T cell response. After two AZD1222 doses, spike-specific TCR breadth and depth were significantly higher than at day 0 and than in MenACWY recipients. Most participants were white British and females outnumbered males, and the authors suggested that clonal diversity may have been underestimated. The 56-69-year group was small, and its depth increase did not reach significance, likely because of low power. The vaccine-associated CD4 TCRs covered the entire spike protein, and the dominant responses fell in regions 160-218 and 743-854. Only six AZD1222 recipients were SARS-CoV-2 seropositive at baseline, limiting conclusions about previously exposed vaccinees. Epitopes outside the regions mutated in the B.1.351 and B.1.1.7 variants were reportedly recognized by nearly half of the unique spike-specific TCRs.

This receptor was taken from an adult in good health. The chain joins TRBV18 to TRBJ2-7, with TRBD1 matching 8 junction bases. The sequenced sample was peripheral blood, obtained on day 0 of AZD1222 vaccination. The nucleotide sequence reads TGTGCCAGCTCACCACTCCGGGACAGGAACTACGAGCAGTACTTC. It codes for CASSPLRDRNYEQYF.